The 31 T cell receptor beta chains below were found in one sample sequenced in a study of blood T cell repertoires in COVID-19. Libraries were prepared by immunoSEQ multiplex PCR; TCRdb keeps only in-frame clonotypes and omits some of them. Of 120,000 or so clones listed, roughly four fifths were seen once; the top ten hold 15% to 20%. The sample was peripheral blood. These receptors were collected from a woman aged 60-75 years with acute or convalescent COVID-19.

The chain employs TRBV7-9 and TRBJ1-1; maybe TRBD1 (5 bases). This CDR3 comprises 14 residues. V was trimmed by 1 base and J by 4 bases, leaving 10 bases between them. Germline V lookup: CDR1 SEHNR, CDR2 FQNEAQ (reference sequence). The CDR3 is CASSLEGDITEAFF. CDR3 coding DNA: TGTGCCAGCAGCTTAGAAGGGGATATCACTGAAGCTTTCTTT.

The gene calls are TRBV6-2 or TRBV6-3 and TRBJ1-5; 8 bases are shared with TRBD1. Unmatched junction bases numbered 5, after V lost 5 bases and J lost 2 bases. Germline V gene lookup returns CDR1 MNHEY and CDR2 SVGEGT. This CDR3 has 15 residues. This CDR3 reads CASSDRGEGNQPQHF. The DNA for the CDR3 is TGTGCCAGCAGTGACAGGGGCGAGGGCAATCAGCCCCAGCATTTT.

This sequence joins TRBV25-1 and TRBJ1-1, with D possibly being TRBD1 (5 bases). Per the germline V gene, CDR1 is MGHDK and CDR2 is SYGVNS. The CDR3 extends over 15 amino acids. V was shortened by 1 base and J by 1 base, with 10 bases between the two germline ends. The CDR3 DNA reads TGTGCCAGCAGTGAATGGGGCACAGGGAACACTGAAGCTTTCTTT. Encoded protein: CASSEWGTGNTEAFF.

The V gene is TRBV6-2 or TRBV6-3, the J gene TRBJ2-6, with 11 bases aligning to TRBD1. Germline assignment: CDR1 MNHEY and CDR2 SVGEGT. The CDR3 sequence is 17 residues long. The V gene end was trimmed by 4 bases and the J gene end by 0 bases; junction bases not matched to a gene: 2. This chain's CDR3 is CASSLDRGLSGANVLTF. CDR3 bases: TGTGCCAGCAGTTTGGACAGGGGGCTCTCTGGGGCCAACGTCCTGACTTTC.

A single count supports this clone. CDR3 nucleotide sequence: TGTGCCAGTAGTATGGTGCCGAACAGGGGGGCTTTCTTT. It translates to CASSMVPNRGAFF. The chain carries TRBV19 and TRBJ1-1; TRBD1 matches at 8 bases. Germline V CDR1 and CDR2: LNHDA, SQIVND (reference sequence). This CDR3 has 13 residues. The V and J ends lost 3 bases and 11 bases, in that order; junction bases with no gene match: 8. Complete variable domain (other parts from reference TRBV19 and TRBJ1-1): DGGITQSPKYLFRKEGQNVTLSCEQNLNHDAMYWYRQDPGQGLRLIYYSQIVNDFQKGDIAEGYSVSREKKESFPLTVTSAQKNPTAFYLCASSMVPNRGAFFGQGTRLTVV.

The sample holds a few counts of this clone. The rearrangement joins TRBV9 to TRBJ2-5; D not certain. CDR1 is SGDLS and CDR2 is YYNGEE in the germline V gene. The CDR3 covers 15 residues. The V gene lost 0 bases and the J gene lost 4 bases, with 13 bases spanning the gap. CDR3: CASSVEREEGETQYF. For the CDR3, the DNA is TGTGCCAGCAGCGTAGAGCGAGAGGAAGGAGAGACCCAGTACTTC.

The chain employs TRBV5-1 and TRBJ2-7, with 10 bases that match TRBD2. V was clipped by 4 bases and J by 3 bases; unmatched bases: 10. The CDR3 is made up of 16 amino acids. The V gene's germline CDR1 is SGHRS and CDR2 YFSETQ. CDR3 DNA sequence: TGCGCCAGCAGCGATAATCCGGGACTAGCGAACTACGAGCAGTACTTC. Residues: CASSDNPGLANYEQYF.

The V call is TRBV9, the J call TRBJ1-3, with TRBD1 as a possible D gene (5 bases). This CDR3 region has 16 residues. CDR1 and CDR2 from the germline V gene are SGDLS and YYNGEE. V lost 0 bases and J lost 2, with 12 bases in between. The CDR3 nucleotides read TGTGCCAGCAGCGTAGGTGGCAGGGTGGCTGGAAACACCATATATTTT. It specifies CASSVGGRVAGNTIYF.

At least ten counts were recorded for this clone. This sequence joins TRBV5-8 and TRBJ1-5; D ambiguous. The germline V gene has CDR1 SGHTS and CDR2 YDEGEE. Trimming removed 6 bases from V and 0 bases from J, with 7 bases in between. The CDR3 length is 13 residues. This chain's CDR3 is CASNSNSNQPQHF. Written as DNA, the CDR3 is TGTGCCAGCAATAGCAATAGCAATCAGCCCCAGCATTTT. Variable domain in full (rest from reference TRBV5-8 and TRBJ1-5): EAGVTQSPTHLIKTRGQQATLRCSPISGHTSVYWYQQALGLGLQFLLWYDEGEERNRGNFPPRFSGRQFPNYSSELNVNALELEDSALYLCASNSNSNQPQHFGDGTRLSIL.

This sequence joins TRBV19 and TRBJ2-7, with TRBD1 matching over 10 bases. Germline V gene sequence: CDR1 LNHDA, CDR2 SQIVND (reference sequence). Trimming removed 3 bases from V and 7 bases from J; junction bases left unmatched: 12. The CDR3 is 16 amino acids. This CDR3 reads CASSILPGQGLEEQYF. The CDR3 region has the DNA TGTGCCAGTAGTATCCTACCGGGACAGGGGTTAGAGGAGCAGTACTTC.

The J gene is TRBJ2-1, the V gene TRBV5-1, with 8 positions matching TRBD2. The trim removed 1 base at V and 0 bases at J, leaving 6 bases unmatched. The germline V gene encodes CDR1 SGHRS and CDR2 YFSETQ. This CDR3 is 17 amino acids long. CDR3 sequence: CASSLTRGGFSYNEQFF. CDR3 sequence (DNA): TGCGCCAGCAGCTTGACCCGCGGGGGGTTCTCCTACAATGAGCAGTTCTTC.

The chain carries TRBV30 and TRBJ1-2; 9 bases are shared with TRBD1. Unmatched junction bases numbered 4, after V lost 4 bases and J lost 4 bases. This CDR3 is built from 13 residues. The germline CDR1 and CDR2 sequences are GTSNPN and SVGIG (reference sequence). CDR3 nucleotides: TGTGCCTGGAAGGGACAGGGTGCCTATGGCTACACCTTC. Translated, it gives CAWKGQGAYGYTF. The full variable domain, with the rest looked up from reference TRBV30 and TRBJ1-2, is SQTIHQWPATLVQPVGSPLSLECTVEGTSNPNLYWYRQAAGRGLQLLFYSVGIGQISSEVPQNLSASRPQDRQFILSSKKLLLSDSGFYLCAWKGQGAYGYTFGSGTRLTVV.

The chain employs TRBV12-3 or TRBV12-4 and TRBJ1-2; D is unclear. The CDR3 runs to 12 residues. Between the trimmed V and J ends, which lost 6 bases and 8 bases, there was a span of 13 bases. The CDR3 is CASSSYGEGYTF. The CDR3 nucleotides are TGTGCCAGCAGCTCTTATGGGGAGGGCTACACCTTC.

This clone was seen just once. The gene calls are TRBV6-5 and TRBJ2-7; 9 bases line up with TRBD1. The CDR3 runs to 14 residues. V lost 5 bases and J lost 3; bases outside the gene matches: 5. The germline CDR1 and CDR2 sequences are MNHEY and SVGAGI. This chain's CDR3 is CASSRGQGLYEQYF. CDR3 nucleotide sequence: TGTGCCAGCAGTAGGGGACAGGGCCTCTACGAGCAGTACTTC.

The V gene is TRBV27, the J gene TRBJ1-1; weak D call: TRBD1 (6 bases). The germline V and J ends were trimmed by 10 bases and 1 base, with 19 bases remaining between them. The CDR3 is made up of 15 amino acids. Germline assignment: CDR1 MNHEY and CDR2 SMNVEV (reference sequence). The CDR3 protein is CATSQGVGRNTEAFF. The CDR3, as DNA: TGTGCCACCTCACAGGGAGTGGGTCGGAACACTGAAGCTTTCTTT.

In the case of this clone: No DNA is shown, since the ends of the CDR3 on it are uncertain; the CDR3 is the one TCRdb lists. V gene TRBV4-2 combines with J gene TRBJ2-5; the table's D call TRBD1 went unverified against the DNA. CDR1 and CDR2 from the germline V gene are LGHNA and YNFKEQ. The CDR3 length equals 16 residues, ends included. CDR3 residues: CASSPEDGQFFGTQYF.

In regard to this clone: Other DNA sequences from this sample encode an identical CDR3 as well. The V call is TRBV19, the J call TRBJ2-7; a possible D gene is TRBD2 (6 bases). V lost 8 bases and J lost 0, with 11 bases in between. The CDR3 is 13 residues long. Germline CDR1 and CDR2: LNHDA and SQIVND (reference sequence). CDR3 residues: CASARGASYEQYF. DNA of the CDR3: TGTGCCAGTGCCCGCGGGGCCTCCTACGAGCAGTACTTC.

This rearrangement joins TRBV5-1 to TRBJ2-5; 11 nucleotides align to TRBD1. Germline assignment: CDR1 SGHRS and CDR2 YFSETQ. V shed 4 bases, J shed 5 bases, and the junction held 7 bases outside the gene matches. The CDR3 loop spans 15 amino acids. The CDR3 loop is CASSGQGALGETQYF. In DNA form, the CDR3 reads TGCGCCAGCAGCGGACAGGGGGCGCTAGGGGAGACCCAGTACTTC.

V gene TRBV5-1 combines with J gene TRBJ1-6; TRBD1 matches 9 bases. The germline V gene encodes CDR1 SGHRS and CDR2 YFSETQ. Trimming cost V 2 bases and J 0 bases; bases outside gene matches: 3. This CDR3 is built from 17 residues. CDR3 in DNA: TGCGCCAGCAGCTTACAGGGGGCGAGCTCCTATAATTCACCCCTCCACTTT. As protein: CASSLQGASSYNSPLHF. Variable domain in full (rest from reference TRBV5-1 and TRBJ1-6): KAGVTQTPRYLIKTRGQQVTLSCSPISGHRSVSWYQQTPGQGLQFLFEYFSETQRNKGNFPGRFSGRQFSNSRSEMNVSTLELGDSALYLCASSLQGASSYNSPLHFGNGTRLTVT.

The chain carries TRBV27 and TRBJ1-2; no clear D. The CDR3 totals 13 residues. Trimming removed 8 bases at V and 4 bases at J, with 14 bases between. Germline loops: CDR1 MNHEY, CDR2 SMNVEV (reference sequence). This CDR3 is CASLGPGSYGYTF. CDR3 nucleotide sequence: TGTGCCAGCCTGGGCCCCGGGAGCTATGGCTACACCTTC.

The gene calls are TRBV9 and TRBJ2-1; 10 bases map to TRBD2. CDR1 is SGDLS, CDR2 YYNGEE, per germline. This CDR3 region has 15 residues. Trimming removed 10 bases from V and 5 bases from J; junction bases left unmatched: 12. The CDR3 nucleotides are TGTGCCCTTAGGCAGCGGGGGGGGCCACACAATGAGCAGTTCTTC. It translates to CALRQRGGPHNEQFF.

In its sample, this clone was seen a few times. The chain uses TRBV11-3 and TRBJ1-1; TRBD1 matches at 7 bases. V shed 8 bases, J shed 5 bases, and the junction held 14 bases outside the gene matches. Germline CDR1 SGHNT, CDR2 YENEEA. CDR3 length: 15 residues. CDR3 bases: TGTGCCAGCGCATTACCCGGGACAGCGAATACTGAAGCTTTCTTT. Translated: CASALPGTANTEAFF.

J is TRBJ2-2 and V is TRBV6-2 or TRBV6-3; no definite D call. CDR3 size: 16 residues. Trimming removed 5 bases at V and 5 bases at J, with 18 bases between. In germline, CDR1 is MNHEY, CDR2 SVGEGT. The CDR3 loop is CASSLTGGRSTGELFF. The DNA for the CDR3 is TGTGCCAGCAGTCTCACCGGCGGCAGATCAACCGGGGAGCTGTTTTTT.

V and J are TRBV29-1 and TRBJ1-4; the match to TRBD1 covers 9 bases. The CDR3 runs 12 residues. The V and J ends lost 7 bases and 6 bases, in that order; junction bases with no gene match: 3. Per the germline V gene, CDR1 is SQVTM and CDR2 is ANQGSEA. CDR3 sequence: CSAGQGDEKLFF. CDR3 nucleotide sequence: TGCAGCGCGGGACAGGGCGATGAAAAACTGTTTTTT.

The V call is TRBV6-2 or TRBV6-3, the J call TRBJ1-1; 8 bases align to TRBD1. Germline V gives CDR1 MNHEY, CDR2 SVGEGT. This CDR3 spans 13 amino acids. Trimming cost V 5 bases and J 7 bases; bases outside gene matches: 6. CDR3 DNA: TGTGCCAGCAGTAGGGACAGGCTACGTGAAGCTTTCTTT. Translated, it gives CASSRDRLREAFF.

The rearrangement links TRBV13 to TRBJ2-1; a weak D match, TRBD1 (6 bases). From germline, CDR1 is PRHDT and CDR2 FYEKMQ (reference sequence). The V gene lost 3 bases and the J gene lost 2 bases, with 17 bases spanning the gap. The CDR3 is made up of 17 amino acids. The CDR3 is CASSFPTAGVAYNEQFF. DNA for the CDR3: TGTGCCAGCAGCTTCCCGACTGCAGGGGTGGCCTACAATGAGCAGTTCTTC.

The rearrangement uses TRBV28 and TRBJ1-1, with D tentatively TRBD1 (6 bases). The CDR3 covers 13 residues. Trimming took off 7 bases at V and 1 base at J, with 10 bases between the two ends. The germline gives CDR1 MDHEN, CDR2 SYDVKM. The CDR3 is CASIEDRNTEAFF. CDR3 DNA sequence: TGTGCCAGCATAGAGGACAGGAACACTGAAGCTTTCTTT.

The chain recombines TRBV9 with TRBJ2-2, with TRBD2 matching 7 bases. Looked up from germline, CDR1 is SGDLS and CDR2 is YYNGEE. The J segment lost 6 bases and the V segment lost 3 bases, leaving 14 bases of the junction unmatched. The CDR3 runs to 17 residues. The chain's CDR3 is CASSGGRVAAAPGELFF. The CDR3 DNA reads TGTGCCAGCAGCGGTGGGAGGGTAGCGGCTGCTCCCGGGGAGCTGTTTTTT.

The V and J genes are TRBV15 and TRBJ1-3; 8 bases fit TRBD1. The CDR3 covers 16 residues. Germline assignment: CDR1 LNHNV and CDR2 YYDKDF (reference sequence). V lost 0 bases to trimming and J lost 6 bases; unmatched junction nucleotides: 7. The CDR3 nucleotides read TGTGCCACCAGCAGAGATTGGACAGGGCGGCCAAACACCATATATTTT. Translating it yields CATSRDWTGRPNTIYF.

The rearrangement joins TRBV4-3 to TRBJ1-2, with a weak D call TRBD1 (5 bases). This CDR3 is built from 16 residues. Per the germline V gene, CDR1 is LGHNA and CDR2 is YSLEER. The V end lost 3 bases, the J end lost 4 bases, and 18 bases lay between the germline ends. The CDR3 sequence is CASSQQTGPGGYGYTF. The CDR3 DNA follows: TGCGCCAGCAGCCAGCAGACGGGCCCGGGGGGCTATGGCTACACCTTC.

This clone has just one count. This sequence joins TRBV6-6 and TRBJ1-6; TRBD1 matches 9 bases. V dropped 6 bases and J dropped 14; count of bases not matched to a gene: 14. This CDR3 comprises 15 residues. Germline CDR1 reads MNHNY; CDR2 reads SVGAGI (reference sequence). The CDR3 here is CASSPEWTGDPTLHF. CDR3 DNA sequence: TGTGCCAGCAGCCCGGAGTGGACAGGGGACCCCACCCTCCACTTT.